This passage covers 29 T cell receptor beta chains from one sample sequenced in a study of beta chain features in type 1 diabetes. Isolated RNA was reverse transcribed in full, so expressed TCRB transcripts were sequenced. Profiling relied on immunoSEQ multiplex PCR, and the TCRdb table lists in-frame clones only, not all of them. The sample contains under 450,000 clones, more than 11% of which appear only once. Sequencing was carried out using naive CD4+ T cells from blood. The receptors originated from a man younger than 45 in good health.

CDR3 residues: CASSGLDKETQYF. CDR3 DNA: TGTGCCAGCAGCGGACTGGACAAAGAGACCCAGTACTTC. The gene calls are TRBV5-4 and TRBJ2-5; tentatively, D is TRBD1 or TRBD2 (5 bases each). The germline gives CDR1 SGHNT, CDR2 YYREEE (reference sequence). The CDR3 extends over 13 amino acids. Trimming cost V 4 bases and J 3 bases, with 10 bases left between them. The whole variable domain, remainder taken from reference TRBV5-4 and TRBJ2-5, is ETGVTQSPTHLIKTRGQQVTLRCSSQSGHNTVSWYQQALGQGPQFIFQYYREEENGRGNFPPRFSGLQFPNYSSELNVNALELDDSALYLCASSGLDKETQYFGPGTRLLVL.

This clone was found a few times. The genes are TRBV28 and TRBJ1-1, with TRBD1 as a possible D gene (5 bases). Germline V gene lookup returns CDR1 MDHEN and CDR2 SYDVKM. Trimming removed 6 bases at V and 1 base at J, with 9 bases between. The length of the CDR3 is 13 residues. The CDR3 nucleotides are TGTGCCAGCAGCGAGGGGCAGAACACTGAAGCTTTCTTT. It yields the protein CASSEGQNTEAFF.

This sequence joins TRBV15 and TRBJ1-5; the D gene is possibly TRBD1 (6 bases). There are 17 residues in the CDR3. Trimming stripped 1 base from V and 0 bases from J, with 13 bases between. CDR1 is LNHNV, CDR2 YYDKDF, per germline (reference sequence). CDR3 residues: CATSRVQGRLSNQPQHF. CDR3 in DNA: TGTGCCACCAGCAGAGTCCAGGGGAGACTTAGCAATCAGCCCCAGCATTTT.

CDR3 coding DNA: TGCGCCAGCAGCCAAGGCAGGGAATACAATGAGCAGTTCTTC. Its translation is CASSQGREYNEQFF. The chain employs TRBV4-3 and TRBJ2-1; D may be TRBD1 (5 bases). This CDR3 has 14 residues. V was trimmed by 1 base and J by 4 bases, leaving 8 bases between them. Germline-derived CDR1 and CDR2 are LGHNA and YSLEER.

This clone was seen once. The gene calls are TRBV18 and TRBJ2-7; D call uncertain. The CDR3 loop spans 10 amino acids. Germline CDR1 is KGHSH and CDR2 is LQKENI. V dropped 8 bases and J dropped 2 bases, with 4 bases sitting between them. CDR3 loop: CASPPYEQYV. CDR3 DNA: TGTGCCAGCCCGCCCTACGAGCAGTACGTC.

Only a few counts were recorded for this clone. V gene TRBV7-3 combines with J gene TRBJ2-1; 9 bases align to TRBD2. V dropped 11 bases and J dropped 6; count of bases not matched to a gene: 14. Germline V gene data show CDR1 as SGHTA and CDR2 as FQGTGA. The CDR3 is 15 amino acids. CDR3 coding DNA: TGTGCCTCGTCTAGCGGGGCGTACAAGGGCAATGAGCAGTTCTTC. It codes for CASSSGAYKGNEQFF.

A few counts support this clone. The CDR3 DNA follows: TGTGCCAGCAGCCTCGGGGCCCAAGAGACCCAGTACTTC. Residues: CASSLGAQETQYF. V is TRBV9 and J is TRBJ2-5, with D possibly being TRBD1 or TRBD2 (5 bases each). V shed 4 bases and J shed 1 base, with 8 bases lying between them. The CDR3 consists of 13 residues. Germline-derived CDR1 and CDR2 are SGDLS and YYNGEE.

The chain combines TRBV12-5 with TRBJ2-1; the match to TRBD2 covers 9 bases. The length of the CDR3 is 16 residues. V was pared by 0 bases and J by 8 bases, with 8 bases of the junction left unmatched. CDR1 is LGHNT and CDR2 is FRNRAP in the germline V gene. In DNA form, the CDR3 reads TGTGCTAGTGGTTTGGTAGTCGGCGGGGGGGCCGATGAGCAGTTCTTC. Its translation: CASGLVVGGGADEQFF.

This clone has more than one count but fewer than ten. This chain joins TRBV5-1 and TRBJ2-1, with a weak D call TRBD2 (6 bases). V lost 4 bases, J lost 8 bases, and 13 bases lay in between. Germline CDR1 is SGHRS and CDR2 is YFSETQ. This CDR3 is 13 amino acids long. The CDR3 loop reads CASSPGRGDEQFF. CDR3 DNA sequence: TGCGCCAGCAGCCCTGGGCGGGGCGATGAGCAGTTCTTC. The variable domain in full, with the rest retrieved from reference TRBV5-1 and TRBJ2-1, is KAGVTQTPRYLIKTRGQQVTLSCSPISGHRSVSWYQQTPGQGLQFLFEYFSETQRNKGNFPGRFSGRQFSNSRSEMNVSTLELGDSALYLCASSPGRGDEQFFGPGTRLTVL.

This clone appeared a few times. For the CDR3, the DNA is TGCACCAGCAGCCAACGGGGGCGGTACTTCTTGGCCTACGAGCAGTACGTC. It specifies CTSSQRGRYFLAYEQYV. The V gene is TRBV1, the J gene TRBJ2-7. TRBV1 is a pseudogene segment. CDR3 length: 17 residues.

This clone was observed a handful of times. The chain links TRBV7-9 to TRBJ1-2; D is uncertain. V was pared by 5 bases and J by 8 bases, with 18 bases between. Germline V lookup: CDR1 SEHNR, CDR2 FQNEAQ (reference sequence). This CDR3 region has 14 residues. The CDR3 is CASSPALGRSGYTF. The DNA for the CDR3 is TGTGCCAGCAGCCCTGCCCTGGGAAGGAGCGGCTACACCTTC.

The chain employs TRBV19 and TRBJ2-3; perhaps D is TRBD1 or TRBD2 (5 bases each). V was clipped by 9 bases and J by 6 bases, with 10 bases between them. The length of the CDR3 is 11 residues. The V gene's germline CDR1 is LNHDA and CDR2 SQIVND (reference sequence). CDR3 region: CASNGGDTQYF. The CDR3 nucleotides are TGTGCCAGCAATGGGGGTGATACGCAGTATTTT.

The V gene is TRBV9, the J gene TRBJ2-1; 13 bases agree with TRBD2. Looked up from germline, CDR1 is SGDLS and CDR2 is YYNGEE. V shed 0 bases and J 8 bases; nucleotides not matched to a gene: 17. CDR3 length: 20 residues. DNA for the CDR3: TGTGCCAGCAGCGTAGAAAGGAGGACCAGGACTAGCGGGAGTTATGATGAGCAGTTCTTC. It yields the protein CASSVERRTRTSGSYDEQFF.

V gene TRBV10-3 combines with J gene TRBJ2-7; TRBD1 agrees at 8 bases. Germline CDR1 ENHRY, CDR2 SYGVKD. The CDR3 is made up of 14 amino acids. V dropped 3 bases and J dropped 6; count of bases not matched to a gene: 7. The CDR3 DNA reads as TGTGCCATCAGTGAATCCAGGGGGCTGGGCGAGCAGTACTTC. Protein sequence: CAISESRGLGEQYF.

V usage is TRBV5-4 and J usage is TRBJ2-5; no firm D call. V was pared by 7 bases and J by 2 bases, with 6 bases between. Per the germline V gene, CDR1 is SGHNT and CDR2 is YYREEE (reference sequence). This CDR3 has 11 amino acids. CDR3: CASGSQETQYF. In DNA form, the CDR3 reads TGTGCCAGCGGAAGTCAAGAGACCCAGTACTTC.

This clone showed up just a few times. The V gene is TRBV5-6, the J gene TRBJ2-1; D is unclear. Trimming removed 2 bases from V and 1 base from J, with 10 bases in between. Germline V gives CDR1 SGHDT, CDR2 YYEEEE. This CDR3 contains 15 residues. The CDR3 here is CASSLDLRSYNEQFF. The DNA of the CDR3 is TGTGCCAGCAGCTTAGACCTACGGTCCTACAATGAGCAGTTCTTC.

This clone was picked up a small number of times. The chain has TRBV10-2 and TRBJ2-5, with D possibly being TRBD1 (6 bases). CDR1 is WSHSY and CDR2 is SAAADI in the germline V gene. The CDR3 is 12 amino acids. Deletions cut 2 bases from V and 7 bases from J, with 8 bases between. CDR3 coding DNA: TGCGCCAGCAGTGAGCGAGGGGGGACCCAGTACTTC. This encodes CASSERGGTQYF.

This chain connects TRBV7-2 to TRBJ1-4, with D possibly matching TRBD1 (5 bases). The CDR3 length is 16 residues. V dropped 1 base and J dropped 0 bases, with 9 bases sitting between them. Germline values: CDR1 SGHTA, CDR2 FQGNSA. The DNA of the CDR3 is TGTGCCAGCAGCTTAGTCGGGACCCCAACTAATGAAAAACTGTTTTTT. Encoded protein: CASSLVGTPTNEKLFF.

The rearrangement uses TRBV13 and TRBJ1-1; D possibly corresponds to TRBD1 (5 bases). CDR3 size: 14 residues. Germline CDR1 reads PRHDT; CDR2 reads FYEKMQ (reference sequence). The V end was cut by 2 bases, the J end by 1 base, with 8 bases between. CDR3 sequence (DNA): TGTGCCAGCAGCTTATACAGGCGGAACACTGAAGCTTTCTTT. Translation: CASSLYRRNTEAFF.

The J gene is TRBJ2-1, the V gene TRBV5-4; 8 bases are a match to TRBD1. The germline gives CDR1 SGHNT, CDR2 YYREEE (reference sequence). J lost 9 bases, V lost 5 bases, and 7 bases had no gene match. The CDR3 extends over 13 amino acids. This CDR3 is CASRHRDRSEQFF. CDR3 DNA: TGTGCCAGCAGACACCGGGACAGGTCTGAGCAGTTCTTC.

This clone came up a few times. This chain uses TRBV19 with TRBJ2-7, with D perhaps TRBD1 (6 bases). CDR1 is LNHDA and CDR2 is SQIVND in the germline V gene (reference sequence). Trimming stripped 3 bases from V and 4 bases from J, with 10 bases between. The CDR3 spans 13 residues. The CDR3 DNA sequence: TGTGCCAGTAGTATCGACAGGATGTACGAGCAGTACTTC. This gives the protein CASSIDRMYEQYF.

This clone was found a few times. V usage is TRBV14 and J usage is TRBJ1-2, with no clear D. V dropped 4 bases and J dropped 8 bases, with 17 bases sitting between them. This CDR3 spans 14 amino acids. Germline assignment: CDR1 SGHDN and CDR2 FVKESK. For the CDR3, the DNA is TGTGCCAGCAGCCGCAAGATCGGGTCAGGAGGCTACACCTTC. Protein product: CASSRKIGSGGYTF.

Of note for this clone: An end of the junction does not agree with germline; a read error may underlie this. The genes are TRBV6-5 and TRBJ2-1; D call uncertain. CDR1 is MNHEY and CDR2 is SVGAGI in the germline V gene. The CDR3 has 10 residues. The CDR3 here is CASSYDEVVF. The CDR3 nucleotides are TGTGCCAGCAGTTACGATGAGGTTGTCTTC.

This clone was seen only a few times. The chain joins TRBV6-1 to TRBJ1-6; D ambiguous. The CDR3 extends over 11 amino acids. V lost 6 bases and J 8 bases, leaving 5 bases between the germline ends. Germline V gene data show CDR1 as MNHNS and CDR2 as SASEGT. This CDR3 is CASRLYSPLHF. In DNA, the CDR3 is TGTGCCAGCAGGTTATATTCACCCCTCCACTTT.

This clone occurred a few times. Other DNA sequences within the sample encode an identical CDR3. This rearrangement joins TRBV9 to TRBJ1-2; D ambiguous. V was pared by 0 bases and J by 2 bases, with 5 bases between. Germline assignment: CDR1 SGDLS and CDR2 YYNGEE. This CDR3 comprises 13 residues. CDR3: CASSVDRNYGYTF. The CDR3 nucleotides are TGTGCCAGCAGCGTAGACAGAAACTATGGCTACACCTTC. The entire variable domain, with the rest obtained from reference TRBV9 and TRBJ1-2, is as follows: DSGVTQTPKHLITATGQRVTLRCSPRSGDLSVYWYQQSLDQGLQFLIQYYNGEERAKGNILERFSAQQFPDLHSELNLSSLELGDSALYFCASSVDRNYGYTFGSGTRLTVV.

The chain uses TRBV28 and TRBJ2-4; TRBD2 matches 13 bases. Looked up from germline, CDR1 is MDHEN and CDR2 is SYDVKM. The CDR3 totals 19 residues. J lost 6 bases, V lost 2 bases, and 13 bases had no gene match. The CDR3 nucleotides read TGTGCCAGCAGTTTAGGTTTTATGCGGACTAGCGGGAGAAGAAACATTCAGTACTTC. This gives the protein CASSLGFMRTSGRRNIQYF.

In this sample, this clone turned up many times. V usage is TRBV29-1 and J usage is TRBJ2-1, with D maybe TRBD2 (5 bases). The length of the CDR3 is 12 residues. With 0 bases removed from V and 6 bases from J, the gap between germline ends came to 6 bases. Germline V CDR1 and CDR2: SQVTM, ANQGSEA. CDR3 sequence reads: CSVEELVNEQFF. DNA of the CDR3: TGCAGCGTTGAAGAACTAGTCAATGAGCAGTTCTTC.

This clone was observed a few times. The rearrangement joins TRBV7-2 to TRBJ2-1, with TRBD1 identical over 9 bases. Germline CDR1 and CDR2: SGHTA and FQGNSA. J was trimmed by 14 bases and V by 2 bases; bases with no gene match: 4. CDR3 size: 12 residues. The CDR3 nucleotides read TGTGCCAGCAGCTTAAACCGGGACAGGGAGTTCTTC. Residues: CASSLNRDREFF.

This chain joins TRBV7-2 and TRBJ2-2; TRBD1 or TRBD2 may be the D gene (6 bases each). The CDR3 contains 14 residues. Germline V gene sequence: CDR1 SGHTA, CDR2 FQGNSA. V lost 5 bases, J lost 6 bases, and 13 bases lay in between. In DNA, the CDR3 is TGTGCCAGCAGCCAGGATGGGGGGCCCGGGGAGCTGTTTTTT. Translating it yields CASSQDGGPGELFF.